This record covers a single TCR beta chain. This clone was recorded only once. Its antigen is not yet known. No qualities accompany the bases; no much larger clone lies one base away. From a lookup of the germline V gene, CDR1 and CDR2 are SGDLS and YYNGEE. The CDR3 measures 15 amino acids from cysteine to phenylalanine. Left in the record is the CDR3 DNA by itself, 45 bases read in frame from the first base. V is cut by 3 bases and J by 5 bases, and the space between the germline ends is 17 bases. This sample was taken from a study of T cell responses to AZD1222 COVID-19 vaccine (TCRdb year 2021). Study-level background: AZD1222 recipients whose second dose came at about 4 weeks and those whose second dose came at about 12 weeks were combined into one group, since spike-specific TCR depth and breadth did not differ between the two schedules. TCR sequencing was performed for 230 to 250 trial participants, of whom some 200 were given two doses of AZD1222 and 26 were given two doses of MenACWY control vaccine. Enrollment into the trials was organized by age into subgroups of 18-55, 56-69 and 70-plus years, and those subgroups contained approximately 150, 30 and 60 TCR-sequenced participants, respectively. General findings and caveats noted by the study authors: Conclusions about previously exposed vaccinees are limited, since just 5 to 7 AZD1222 recipients were seropositive for SARS-CoV-2 at baseline. Most participants were white British and females outnumbered males, and the authors suggested that clonal diversity may have been underestimated. Reportedly, close to half of the unique spike-specific TCRs recognized epitopes lying outside the regions that are mutated in the B.1.351 and B.1.1.7 variants. Because no day 14 peak-response samples were available, the repertoires could be characterized only after the peak T cell response. The whole spike protein was spanned by vaccine-associated CD4 TCRs, and dominant responses were seen in regions 160-218 and 743-854. In the small 56-69-year group, the increase in depth fell short of significance, most likely because of low power. Spike-specific TCR breadth and depth rose significantly after two AZD1222 doses compared with day 0 and with MenACWY recipients.

The CDR3 regions of human TCRbeta chains were subjected to immunosequencing. The authors' analysis ran thus. TCRs in the repertoires were matched against a reference library of SARS-CoV-2-specific TCRs that had been generated with the MIRA antigen-specificity platform. Breadth was defined as the fraction of unique TCRs that were SARS-CoV-2-associated, and depth was defined as the fraction of total T cells that were SARS-CoV-2-associated. Using the MIRA data, every spike-specific TCR was mapped to the spike region that the TCR reacted to and assigned to either a CD4 or a CD8 class. Log10-transformed breadth and depth values were compared by one-way ANOVA with Sidak's multiple comparisons tests. Not all clones reach the TCRdb copy of this immuneACCESS table, which keeps in-frame sequences only. Checked studies attribute under half of the gap to unresolved V genes and leave the rest unexplained. That table gives V, J and clone size, and the DNA gave D and trimming. This sample comprises about 110,000 clones, more than 85% of them detected only once. Of the sample, 1.2% is held by the ten largest clones.

Reading the label with the study, this specimen's time point is: baseline before first vaccination. Vaccinee samples came from UK trials COV001 and COV002, including a single-blind randomized controlled phase 2/3 trial of AZD1222 (ChAdOx1 nCoV-19) in healthy adults. For TCRbeta chain sequencing, PBMC samples were collected from trial participants at day 0 and at day 28 after the second dose. In this chain, TRBV9 is recombined with TRBJ1-2, with TRBD1 perhaps the D gene, on 5 matching bases. The sequence derives from an adult in good health. Material: peripheral blood, obtained on day 0 of AZD1222 vaccination. The CDR3 protein: CASSADQGAQYGYTF. The DNA sequence follows: TGTGCCAGCAGCGCCGATCAAGGGGCCCAGTATGGCTACACCTTC.